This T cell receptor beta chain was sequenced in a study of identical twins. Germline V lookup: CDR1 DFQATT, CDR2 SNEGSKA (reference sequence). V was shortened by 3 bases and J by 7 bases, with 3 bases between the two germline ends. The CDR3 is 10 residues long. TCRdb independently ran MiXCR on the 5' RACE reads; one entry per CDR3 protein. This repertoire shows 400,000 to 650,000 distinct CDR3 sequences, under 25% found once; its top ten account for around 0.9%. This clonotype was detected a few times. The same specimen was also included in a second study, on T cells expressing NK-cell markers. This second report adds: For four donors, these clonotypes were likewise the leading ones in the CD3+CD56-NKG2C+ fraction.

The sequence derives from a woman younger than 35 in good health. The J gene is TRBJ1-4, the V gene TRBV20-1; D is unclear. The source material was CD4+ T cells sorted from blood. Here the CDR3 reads CSASIEKLFF. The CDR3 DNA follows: TGCAGTGCTAGTATTGAAAAACTGTTTTTT.